The T cell receptor (beta chain) described here comes from a study of T cell clonotyping in hematopoietic cell transplantation. Sequencing was performed with immunoSEQ multiplex PCR; in TCRdb, only in-frame clones are kept and a portion is missing. The sample includes more than 25,000 clones, roughly 92% of them seen just once. Whole-study results and caveats: After transplant, recipient diversity fell while pathologically expanded clonotypes grew through day 180. Few recipient clonotypes overlapped donors; over 97% were de novo at given depth.

With regard to this clone: Its specificity is not known.

Germline V lookup: CDR1 MNHEY, CDR2 SVGAGI. CDR3 length: 13 amino acids. V gave up 6 bases and J gave up 4 bases, with 12 bases separating them. V and J are TRBV6-5 and TRBJ1-2; D gene ambiguous. The source was PBMCs, collected 100 days after allogeneic stem cell transplant. The sequence derives from a female patient in her forties or fifties who had an allogeneic stem cell transplant from a related donor, so the T cells may come from the graft donor. Some clones in this sample may be carry-over from other donors' samples. The DNA for the CDR3 is TGTGCCAGCAGGACCGGAAAGGGCTATGGCTACACCTTC. Protein product: CASRTGKGYGYTF.